This passage covers 26 T cell receptor beta chains from one sample sequenced in a study of tumor and adjacent non-tumor tissue in lung cancer. The template was RNA from unsorted bulk tissue. A modified ARM-PCR protocol with three rounds of nested PCR amplified TCRbeta. TCRdb processed the multiplex PCR reads anew with MiXCR; each CDR3 protein has one entry. The top ten clones hold more than 10% of a sample with 120,000 or so distinct CDR3 sequences, about 66% of them seen once. Sequenced sample: lung tumor tissue. These receptors all come from a man aged 25-45 years with non-small cell lung cancer.

This chain uses TRBV7-9 with TRBJ1-3, with D uncertain. Germline CDR1 SEHNR, CDR2 FQNEAQ (reference sequence). V gave up 2 bases and J gave up 3 bases, with 11 bases separating them. The CDR3 spans 15 residues. In DNA, the CDR3 is TGTGCCAGCAGCTTACCCGGACGCTTTGGAAACACCATATATTTT. Protein sequence: CASSLPGRFGNTIYF.

This clonotype is labeled medium-sized (0.01 to 0.1%). One end of the junction fails to match germline, which may point to a read error. This chain connects TRBV12-3 or TRBV12-4 to TRBJ2-4; 13 bases align to TRBD2. The length of the CDR3 is 15 residues. CDR3 protein: CASSTSGGARNIQYF. The CDR3 DNA follows: TGTGCCAGCAGTACTAGCGGGGGGGCCAGAAACATTCAGTACTTC.

The table lists this clonotype with a few counts. This chain uses TRBV5-1 with TRBJ1-1, with TRBD1 identical over 12 bases. V lost 0 bases, J lost 4 bases, and 4 bases stayed unmatched. Germline V gene lookup returns CDR1 SGHRS and CDR2 YFSETQ. The CDR3 covers 16 residues. CDR3 residues: CASSLEGTGGGTEAFF. The DNA of the CDR3 is TGCGCCAGCAGCTTGGAGGGGACAGGGGGCGGCACTGAAGCTTTCTTT.

This sequence joins TRBV5-4 and TRBJ2-5, with 9 bases identical to TRBD2. V was pared by 4 bases and J by 6 bases, with 10 bases of the junction left unmatched. Germline lookup yields CDR1 SGHNT and CDR2 YYREEE (reference sequence). This CDR3 comprises 15 residues. Here the CDR3 reads CASSLSASGEQTQYF. As DNA, the CDR3 is TGTGCCAGCAGCCTCTCGGCTAGCGGGGAACAGACCCAGTACTTC. Combining the CDR3 with reference TRBV5-4 and TRBJ2-5 gives the whole variable domain ETGVTQSPTHLIKTRGQQVTLRCSSQSGHNTVSWYQQALGQGPQFIFQYYREEENGRGNFPPRFSGLQFPNYSSELNVNALELDDSALYLCASSLSASGEQTQYFGPGTRLLVL.

With regard to this clonotype: Its ends do not fully match the called genes, so a read error is possible. This chain joins TRBV2 and TRBJ2-1; D not certain. CDR3 length: 15 residues. CDR1 is SNHLY and CDR2 is FYNNEI in the germline V gene. The CDR3 bases are TGTGCCAGCAGTGACAAGTCGGCCTCCTACAATGAGCAGTCCTTC. This gives the protein CASSDKSASYNEQSF.

A note on this clonotype: This clone may be a read error of a much larger clone one base away. The CDR3 here is CSARVPRQARGYTF. CDR3 bases: TGCAGTGCTAGAGTCCCGCGACAGGCTCGGGGCTACACCTTC. The chain is built from TRBV20-1 and TRBJ1-2, with TRBD1 as a possible D gene (6 bases). The CDR3 runs to 14 residues. Germline CDR1 and CDR2: DFQATT and SNEGSKA (reference sequence). V was pared by 1 base and J by 8 bases, with 17 bases between.

Only a few counts were recorded for this clonotype. The chain has TRBV11-1 and TRBJ2-1, with D maybe TRBD2 (5 bases). Germline V gene data show CDR1 as SGHAT and CDR2 as FQDESV (reference sequence). V lost 0 bases, J lost 6 bases, and 15 bases lay in between. The CDR3 runs to 16 residues. The CDR3 protein is CASSLASSGSRNEQFF. The CDR3 DNA reads as TGTGCCAGCAGCTTAGCGAGCAGTGGGAGTCGCAATGAGCAGTTCTTC.

A note on this clonotype: Just one base apart from a much larger clone, this may be a read error. The V call is TRBV20-1, the J call TRBJ1-2; 7 nucleotides align to TRBD1. V was clipped by 5 bases and J by 3 bases; unmatched bases: 9. CDR1 and CDR2 (germline): DFQATT, SNEGSKA (reference sequence). This CDR3 spans 14 amino acids. The CDR3 DNA reads as TGCAGTGCTGACGGGGGACAGAACTACTATGGCTACACCTTC. It encodes CSADGGQNYYGYTF.

A word on this clonotype: One end of the junction does not line up with germline, which may come from a read error. The chain carries TRBV11-1 and TRBJ1-6; D gene unclear. The CDR3 length is 15 residues. Germline V CDR1 and CDR2: SGHAT, FQDESV (reference sequence). The CDR3 loop reads CASSLDTYNGSPIHF. The CDR3, as DNA: TGTGCCAGCAGCTTAGATACTTACAATGGTTCACCCATCCACTTT.

A word on this clonotype: At one end the junction does not follow the germline gene, possibly because of a read error. The chain couples TRBV11-1 to TRBJ2-2; TRBD1 aligns across 8 bases. Germline V gene sequence: CDR1 SGHAT, CDR2 FQDESV (reference sequence). The CDR3 contains 16 residues. CDR3 sequence reads: CASSLSTGVNTGELYF. CDR3 nucleotides: TGTGCCAGCAGCCTATCGACAGGGGTGAACACCGGCGAGCTGTATTTT. Looking up the rest from reference TRBV11-1 and TRBJ2-2 gives the full variable domain: EAEVAQSPRYKITEKSQAVAFWCDPISGHATLYWYRQILGQGPELLVQFQDESVVDDSQLPKDRFSAERLKGVDSTLKIQPAELGDSAMYLCASSLSTGVNTGELYFGEGSRLTVL.

Remarks on this clonotype: This is likely a read error, given that the CDR3 carries no conserved phenylalanine or tryptophan at its end. This rearrangement joins TRBV6-1 to TRBJ2-7; D is unresolved. CDR3 length: 13 amino acids. Germline CDR1 is MNHNS and CDR2 is SASEGT. This CDR3 is CVSSEWHGYEQYL. In DNA form, the CDR3 reads TGTGTCAGCAGTGAATGGCACGGCTACGAACAGTACTTG.

Concerning this clonotype: The conserved phenylalanine or tryptophan is not found at the CDR3 terminus, so this likely reflects a read error. The DNA is left out, because the CDR3 cannot be placed on it with certainty; the CDR3 is given as TCRdb lists it. The rearrangement joins TRBV20-1 to TRBJ2-5; TRBD2, the table's D call, lacks a check against the DNA. Per germline, CDR1 DFQATT and CDR2 SNEGSKA (reference sequence). Inclusive of both ends, the CDR3 amounts to 13 amino acids. The CDR3 protein is CSARSGGGETQYL.

This clonotype was found once. The junction differs from germline at one of its ends, possibly a read error. The CDR3 bases are TGTGCGAGCAGTCCCCCAAGGGGCGGAAATAATGAGCAGTTCTTC. This sequence encodes CASSPPRGGNNEQFF. This chain connects TRBV12-3 or TRBV12-4 to TRBJ2-1, with a possible D match to TRBD1 (5 bases). The CDR3 is 15 amino acids.

This chain links TRBV18 with TRBJ1-2; 7 bases line up with TRBD1. The CDR3 covers 12 residues. J was trimmed by 8 bases and V by 3 bases; bases with no gene match: 3. Germline V lookup: CDR1 KGHSH, CDR2 LQKENI. CDR3 loop: CASSPYRGGYTF. The CDR3 DNA is TGTGCCAGCTCACCCTACAGGGGCGGCTACACCTTC.

This clonotype showed up many times. The chain links TRBV20-1 to TRBJ1-2, with no clear D. CDR3 size: 13 residues. V dropped 0 bases and J dropped 8 bases, with 13 bases sitting between them. Germline assignment: CDR1 DFQATT and CDR2 SNEGSKA (reference sequence). Here the CDR3 reads CSARDMGGRGYTF. The CDR3 DNA is TGCAGTGCTAGAGATATGGGCGGCAGAGGCTACACCTTC.

The rearrangement links TRBV11-2 to TRBJ2-1; TRBD1 might be the D (5 bases). This CDR3 is 17 amino acids long. The germline V gene encodes CDR1 SGHAT and CDR2 FQNNGV. Between the trimmed V and J ends, which lost 2 bases and 1 base, there was a span of 15 bases. CDR3 bases: TGTGCCAGCAGCTTACCTCTATGGGGCGGATCCTACAATGAGCAGTTCTTC. It specifies CASSLPLWGGSYNEQFF.

Concerning this clonotype itself: A clone one base away is much larger, so this may be a read error. V is TRBV6-5 and J is TRBJ1-1; TRBD1 is a possible D gene (5 bases). The CDR3 loop spans 15 amino acids. CDR1 and CDR2 (germline): MNHEY, SVGAGI. CDR3 amino acids: CAGSYGGAMNTEAFF. For the CDR3, the DNA is TGTGCCGGCAGTTATGGGGGAGCGATGAACACTGAAGCTTTCTTT.

Details on this clonotype: One junction end does not reproduce the germline sequence, and a read error may be involved. This sequence joins TRBV5-1 and TRBJ1-1; D is ambiguous. This CDR3 contains 13 residues. Germline V lookup: CDR1 SGHRS, CDR2 YFSETQ. CDR3 region: CASSLTGSAEAIF. In DNA form, the CDR3 reads TGCGCCAGTAGCTTGACGGGTAGCGCTGAAGCTATCTTT.

This clonotype was found many times. V gene TRBV20-1 combines with J gene TRBJ1-1; unclear D gene. CDR3 length: 15 amino acids. V lost 3 bases and J lost 1, with 15 bases in between. Germline V gives CDR1 DFQATT, CDR2 SNEGSKA (reference sequence). CDR3 amino acids: CSARGRGLGNTEAFF. The CDR3, as DNA: TGCAGTGCTAGGGGAAGAGGCCTGGGGAACACTGAAGCTTTCTTT.

Notes on this clonotype: Germline is not matched at one junction end, which may reflect a read error. V and J are TRBV11-2 and TRBJ1-6; D call uncertain. In germline, CDR1 is SGHAT, CDR2 FQNNGV. There are 14 residues in the CDR3. The DNA of the CDR3 is TGCGCCATCAGCCATTTAACGAATAATTCACCCCTCCACTTT. Translating gives CAISHLTNNSPLHF.

A word on this clonotype: This sequence may be a read error, since a much larger clone differs from it by one base. This chain connects TRBV6-2 or TRBV6-3 to TRBJ2-1; a possible D gene is TRBD1 (5 bases). Germline lookup yields CDR1 MNHEY and CDR2 SVGEGT. The V gene lost 0 bases and the J gene lost 7 bases, with 10 bases spanning the gap. The CDR3 runs to 14 residues. The CDR3 region has the DNA TGTGCCAGCAGTTACTCCGACAGAATGAATGAGCAGTTCTTC. This gives the protein CASSYSDRMNEQFF.

As concerns this clonotype: This could be a read error, since a much larger clone is one nucleotide away. The chain links TRBV20-1 to TRBJ2-7, with D perhaps TRBD2 (6 bases). Germline lookup yields CDR1 DFQATT and CDR2 SNEGSKA (reference sequence). This CDR3 has 13 residues. CDR3 bases: TGCATTGCTTTCCGGGACTCCTCCTACGAGCAGTACTTC. Translating it yields CIAFRDSSYEQYF.

Turning to this clonotype: A read error may explain this, as a much larger clone is one base away. This chain uses TRBV29-1 with TRBJ2-1; D is tentatively TRBD1 or TRBD2 (6 bases each). Germline V gene data show CDR1 as SQVTM and CDR2 as ANQGSEA. Trimming took 6 bases from V and 10 from J, leaving 22 bases between them. The CDR3 sequence is 14 residues long. CDR3 sequence (DNA): TGCAGCGTGACGACTACTTGGAGGGGGAAAGAGCAGTTCTTC. Its translation: CSVTTTWRGKEQFF.

This clonotype was detected ten times or more. V and J are TRBV20-1 and TRBJ1-2; 7 nucleotides align to TRBD1. CDR3 length: 14 residues. The V and J ends lost 2 bases and 4 bases, in that order; junction bases with no gene match: 7. Germline lookup yields CDR1 DFQATT and CDR2 SNEGSKA (reference sequence). The CDR3, as DNA: TGCAGTGCTAGACTAGGGGGCCGGGGCTATGGCTACACCTTC. Translation gives CSARLGGRGYGYTF.

Remarks on this clonotype: This may come from a read error, since a much larger clone is one base off. The gene calls are TRBV20-1 and TRBJ1-2, with D hard to call. This CDR3 has 14 residues. The germline CDR1 and CDR2 sequences are DFQATT and SNEGSKA (reference sequence). The V and J ends lost 0 bases and 6 bases respectively, with 14 bases between them. The CDR3 region is CSARDSDSSDGYTF. The CDR3 DNA reads as TGCAGTGCTAGAGATTCGGACTCCTCAGATGGCTACACCTTC.

As concerns this clonotype: Germline is not matched at one junction end, which may reflect a read error. This chain links TRBV11-2 with TRBJ2-7; TRBD1 aligns across 9 bases. The CDR3 has 13 amino acids. Germline CDR1 SGHAT, CDR2 FQNNGV. The CDR3 reads CTSSRDRGYEQYF. The CDR3, as DNA: TGTACCAGCAGTCGCGACAGGGGGTACGAGCAGTATTTC.